This T cell receptor beta chain derives from a study of T cell responses to AZD1222 COVID-19 vaccine. General study findings and limits: Along spike, vaccine-associated CD4 TCRs were found throughout, with dominance at 160-218 and 743-854.

Clones were sequenced by immunoSEQ multiplex PCR, and TCRdb holds only the in-frame ones, with some missing. Of over 100,000 clones in the sample, about 89% were seen once. Germline CDR1 is MNHEY and CDR2 is SMNVEV (reference sequence). The V gene lost 1 base and the J gene lost 7 bases, with 5 bases spanning the gap. CDR3 length equals 12 residues. A note on this clone: Antigen unknown.

The J gene is TRBJ2-1, the V gene TRBV27; D is uncertain. The material sequenced was peripheral blood, taken 28 days after the second AZD1222 dose. The source of this sequence is an adult who received the AZD1222 COVID-19 vaccine. In DNA form, the CDR3 reads TGTGCCAGCAGTTTATACCCTAATGAGCAGTTCTTC. This sequence encodes CASSLYPNEQFF.